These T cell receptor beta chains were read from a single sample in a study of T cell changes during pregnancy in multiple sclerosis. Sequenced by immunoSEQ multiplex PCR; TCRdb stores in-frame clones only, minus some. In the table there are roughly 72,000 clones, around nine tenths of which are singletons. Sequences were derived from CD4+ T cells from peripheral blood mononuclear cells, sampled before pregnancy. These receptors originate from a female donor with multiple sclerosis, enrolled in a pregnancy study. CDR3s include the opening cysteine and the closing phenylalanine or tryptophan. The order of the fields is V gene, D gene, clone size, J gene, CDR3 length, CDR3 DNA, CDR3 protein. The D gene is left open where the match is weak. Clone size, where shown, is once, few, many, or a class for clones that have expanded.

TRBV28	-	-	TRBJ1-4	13	TGTGCCAGCAGGGGGAGGGGTAATGAAAAACTGTTTTTT	CASRGRGNEKLFF
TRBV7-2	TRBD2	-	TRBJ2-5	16	TGTGCCAGCAGCTTAGGACTAGCGGGGGTTAAAGAGACCCAGTACTTC	CASSLGLAGVKETQYF
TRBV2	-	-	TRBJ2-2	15	TGTGCCAGCAGCCCAGACACGACGAACACCGGGGAGCTGTTTTTT	CASSPDTTNTGELFF
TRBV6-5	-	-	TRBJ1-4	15	TGTGCCAGCAGTTATCGGGGGATTACTAATGAAAAACTGTTTTTT	CASSYRGITNEKLFF
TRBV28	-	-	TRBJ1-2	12	TGTGCCAGCAGGCTCCGACAGGATGGCTACACCTTC	CASRLRQDGYTF
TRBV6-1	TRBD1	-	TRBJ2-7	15	TGTGCCAGCAGTGAAGCGGCGACAGGGGGGTATGAGCAGTACTTC	CASSEAATGGYEQYF
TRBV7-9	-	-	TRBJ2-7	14	TGTGCCAGCAGCCTCACCAGGGATACCTACGAGCAGTACTTC	CASSLTRDTYEQYF
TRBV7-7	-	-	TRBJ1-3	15	TGTGCCAGCAGCCCCCGAGAGGGGGCTGGAAACACCATATATTTT	CASSPREGAGNTIYF
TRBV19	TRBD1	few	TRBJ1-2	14	TGTGCCAGTAGGAAACCAGGGGGATACTATGGCTACACCTTC	CASRKPGGYYGYTF
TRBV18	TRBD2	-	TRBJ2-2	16	TGTGCCAGCTCACCACTCGCTAGCGGGGGTACCGGGGAGCTGTTTTTT	CASSPLASGGTGELFF
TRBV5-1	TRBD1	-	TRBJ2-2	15	TGCGCCAGTTTCTTTGGGACAGATGACACCGGGGAGCTGTTTTTT	CASFFGTDDTGELFF
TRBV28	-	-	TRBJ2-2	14	TGTGCCAGCAGTTTGGGAGGACGGACCGGGGAGCTGTTTTTT	CASSLGGRTGELFF
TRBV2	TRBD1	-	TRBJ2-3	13	TGTGCCACTACTAGGGGGCGGACAGATACGCAGTATTTT	CATTRGRTDTQYF
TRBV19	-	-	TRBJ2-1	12	TGTGCCAGTAGTAGATCAGGGTATGAGCAGTTCTTC	CASSRSGYEQFF
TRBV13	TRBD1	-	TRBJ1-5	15	TGTGCCAGCAGCTACGGGACAGGGGGCGATCAGCCCCAGCATTTT	CASSYGTGGDQPQHF
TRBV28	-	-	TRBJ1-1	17	TGTGCCAGCAGTTTATATCTCGGGCCAGGGGAGAACACTGAAGCTTTCTTT	CASSLYLGPGENTEAFF
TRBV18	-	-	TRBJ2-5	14	TGTGCCAGCTCATCGGGAGGGGGCCCAGAGACCCAGTACTTC	CASSSGGGPETQYF
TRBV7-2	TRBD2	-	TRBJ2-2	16	TGTGCCAGCAGCTGGACTAGCGGGGGGAACACCGGGGAGCTGTTTTTT	CASSWTSGGNTGELFF
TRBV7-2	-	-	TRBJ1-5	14	TGTGCCAGCAGCTTAGCGGGGCGAGGTCAGCCCCAGCATTTT	CASSLAGRGQPQHF
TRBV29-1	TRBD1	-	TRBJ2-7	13	TGCAGCATCCGCCTGGACAGGGGGCCCGAGCAGTACTTC	CSIRLDRGPEQYF
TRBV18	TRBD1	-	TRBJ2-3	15	TGTGCCAGCTCCCCTGGGACAGGGAAGGTAGATACGCAGTATTTT	CASSPGTGKVDTQYF
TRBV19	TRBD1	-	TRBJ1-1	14	TGTGCCAGTAGTAACACAGGGGGGAGCACTGAAGCTTTCTTT	CASSNTGGSTEAFF
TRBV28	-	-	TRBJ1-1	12	TGTGCCAGCAGTTTTTTGACAGATGAAGCTTTCTTT	CASSFLTDEAFF
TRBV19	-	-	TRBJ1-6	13	TGTGCCAGTAGTCGGGACTGGGCTTCACCCCTCCACTTT	CASSRDWASPLHF
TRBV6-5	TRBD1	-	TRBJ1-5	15	TGTGCCAGCAGTCTGACAGGGTTAGTCAATCAGCCCCAGCATTTT	CASSLTGLVNQPQHF
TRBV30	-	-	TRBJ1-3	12	TGTGCCTGGGGACAGTCTGGAAACACCATATATTTT	CAWGQSGNTIYF
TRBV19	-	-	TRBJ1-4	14	TGTGCCAGTAGAAGAGGGGGAACTAATGAAAAACTGTTTTTT	CASRRGGTNEKLFF
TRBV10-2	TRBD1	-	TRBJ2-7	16	TGCGCCAGCAGGCCTACCGGGACAGGGGAGCCCTACGAGCAGTACTTC	CASRPTGTGEPYEQYF
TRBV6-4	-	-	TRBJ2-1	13	TGTGCCAGCAGTGACGGGAGAGACAATGAGCAGTTCTTC	CASSDGRDNEQFF
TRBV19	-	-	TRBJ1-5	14	TGTGCCAGTAGTAGGGGCTATGGCAATCAGCCCCAGCATTTT	CASSRGYGNQPQHF
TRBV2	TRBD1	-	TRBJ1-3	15	TGTGCCAGCAGTGAATACAGGGGTATTGGAAACACCATATATTTT	CASSEYRGIGNTIYF
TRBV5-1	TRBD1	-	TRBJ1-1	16	TGCGCCAGCAGCAGAGGACAGGGGGCAATGAGGACTGAAGCTTTCTTT	CASSRGQGAMRTEAFF
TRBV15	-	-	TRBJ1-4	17	TGTGCCACCAGCAGAGATCTGATTGCATCGGGAGGGGAGAAACTGTTTTTT	CATSRDLIASGGEKLFF
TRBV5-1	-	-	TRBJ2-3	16	TGCGCCAGCAGCTTGGAAGGGAGGAGGGACACAGATACGCAGTATTTT	CASSLEGRRDTDTQYF
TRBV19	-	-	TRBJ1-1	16	TGTGCCAGTAGTATCCCCGGGGGACCCATGAACACTGAAGCTTTCTTT	CASSIPGGPMNTEAFF
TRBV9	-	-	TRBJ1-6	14	TGTGCCAGCAGCGTAGGACAAGTAAATTCACCCCTCCACTTT	CASSVGQVNSPLHF
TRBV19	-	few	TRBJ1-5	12	TGTGCCAGTAGTCTAAGTGATCAGCCCCAGCATTTT	CASSLSDQPQHF
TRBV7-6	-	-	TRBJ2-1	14	TGTGCCAGCAGCTTATCAGGGGCCAACAATGAGCAGTTCTTC	CASSLSGANNEQFF
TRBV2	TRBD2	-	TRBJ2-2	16	TGTGCCAGCAGTGGGGGGGGGATCTCGGGCACCGGGGAGCTGTTTTTT	CASSGGGISGTGELFF
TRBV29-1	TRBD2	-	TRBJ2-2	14	TGCAGCGTTGACAGCGGGAGGCACACCGGGGAGCTGTTTTTT	CSVDSGRHTGELFF
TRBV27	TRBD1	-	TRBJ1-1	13	TGTGCCAGCAGTATACTCAGGGGGACTGAAGCTTTCTTT	CASSILRGTEAFF
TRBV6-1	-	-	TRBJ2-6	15	TGTGCCAGCAGCCTTCCGGGGGTTGGGGCCAACGTCCTGACTTTC	CASSLPGVGANVLTF
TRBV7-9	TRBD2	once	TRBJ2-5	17	TGTGCCAGCAGCGCACGGGCTAGCGGGGGGGGTCGAGAGACCCAGTACTTC	CASSARASGGGRETQYF
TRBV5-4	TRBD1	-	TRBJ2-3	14	TGTGCCAGCAGCTCGGACAGGTACACAGATACGCAGTATTTT	CASSSDRYTDTQYF
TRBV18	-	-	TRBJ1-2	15	TGTGCCAGCTCACCTCTACAGGGTCCTAACTATGGCTACACCTTC	CASSPLQGPNYGYTF
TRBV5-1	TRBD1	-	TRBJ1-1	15	TGCGCCAGCAGCTTGAAACAGGGGGCCTGGACTGAAGCTTTCTTT	CASSLKQGAWTEAFF